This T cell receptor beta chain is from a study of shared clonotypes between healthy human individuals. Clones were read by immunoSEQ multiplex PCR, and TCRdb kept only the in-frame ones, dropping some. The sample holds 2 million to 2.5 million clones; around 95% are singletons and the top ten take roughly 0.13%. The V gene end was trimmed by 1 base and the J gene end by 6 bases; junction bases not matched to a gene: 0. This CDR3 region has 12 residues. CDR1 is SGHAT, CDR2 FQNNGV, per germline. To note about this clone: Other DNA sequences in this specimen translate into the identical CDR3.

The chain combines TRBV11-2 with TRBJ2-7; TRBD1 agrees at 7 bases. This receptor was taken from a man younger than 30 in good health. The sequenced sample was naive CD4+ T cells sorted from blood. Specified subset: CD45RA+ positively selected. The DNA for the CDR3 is TGTGCCAGCAGCTTAGCAGGGGGCGAGCAGTACTTC. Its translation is CASSLAGGEQYF.